This note documents a single T cell receptor (beta chain) sequence. What it binds is unknown. Assay used: immunoSEQ multiplex PCR; TCRdb lists only in-frame clones, some missing. The sample yields under 40,000 clones, around 86% seen once. These data originate in a study of T cells in narcolepsy. Study-level information: Healthy controls were enrolled alongside patients with narcolepsy type 1 or type 2. Findings and caveats of the study: Same-patient CSF and blood CD4+ T cell clonotypes included HCRT-specific and TRIB2-specific autoreactive ones. Reportedly, autoreactive clonotypes were serially detected in patients' blood but not controls'.

The source material was memory (CD45RA-) CD4+ T cells from blood. The TCR was taken from a human donor in good health.

CDR3 sequence reads: CASGSRETYEQYF. CDR3 sequence (DNA): TGTGCCAGCGGCTCTAGGGAGACCTACGAGCAGTACTTC. V is TRBV7-2 and J is TRBJ2-7; TRBD2 might be the D (5 bases). The ends were cut back, 8 bases at V and 2 bases at J, with 13 bases in the middle. The CDR3 loop spans 13 amino acids. CDR1 SGHTA and CDR2 FQGNSA come from the germline V gene.